The clone carrying this T cell receptor beta chain appeared many times. Preparing the TCRbeta library involved the use of unique molecular identifiers. TCRdb re-called the PCR reads through MiXCR, storing one row per CDR3 protein. Found here are 200,000 to 250,000 distinct CDR3 sequences, approximately 9% of them singletons; the top ten hold over 5.5%. The sample comes from a study of T-cell reconstitution after alpha-beta-depleted transplantation in children. CDR1 SGHRS and CDR2 YFSETQ come from the germline V gene. Trimming cost V 2 bases and J 6 bases, with 12 bases left between them. The CDR3 contains 14 residues.

This receptor was obtained from a human donor who donated a stem cell graft to a child with acute lymphoblastic leukemia. The starting material was PBMCs from the stem cell graft donor, obtained from the stem cell graft. This chain links TRBV5-1 with TRBJ2-1; no clear D gene. CDR3 in amino acids: CASSFRPDRNEQFF. For the CDR3, the DNA is TGCGCCAGCAGCTTCCGGCCTGATCGCAATGAGCAGTTCTTC.